Below, 12 T cell receptor beta chains from the same sample are listed, as sequenced in a study of blood T cells in healthy people across ages. Using a J-beta primer mix together with a sample-barcoded 5' primer, a second PCR was run for about 7 to 12 cycles. TCRdb re-analysed the 5' RACE reads in MiXCR, keeping a single row per CDR3 protein. Here the sample spans around 1,100,000 distinct CDR3 sequences, 35% to 45% being singletons. Sequencing was done on a sample of blood. The receptors originated from a man in his late teens or twenties in good health.

This clonotype was observed a handful of times. The chain uses TRBV20-1 and TRBJ2-3; D is possibly TRBD1 (5 bases). The CDR3 has 16 residues. Germline V gene sequence: CDR1 DFQATT, CDR2 SNEGSKA (reference sequence). Trimming removed 5 bases at V and 4 bases at J, with 22 bases between. This CDR3 reads CSAFDPDPKGADTQYF. The CDR3 DNA follows: TGCAGTGCTTTCGATCCCGACCCTAAAGGGGCAGATACGCAGTATTTT.

The CDR3 sequence: CSADRVGQTQYF. CDR3 DNA sequence: TGCAGTGCTGACAGGGTCGGACAGACCCAGTACTTC. This chain uses TRBV20-1 with TRBJ2-5, with 7 bases aligning to TRBD1. The CDR3 consists of 12 residues. Germline assignment: CDR1 DFQATT and CDR2 SNEGSKA (reference sequence). Germline trimming cut 5 bases from V and 6 bases from J; bases unmatched to any gene: 6.

The chain is built from TRBV29-1 and TRBJ1-1, with TRBD1 as a possible D gene (6 bases). Trimming cost V 5 bases and J 0 bases, with 10 bases left between them. This CDR3 comprises 13 residues. Germline V gene sequence: CDR1 SQVTM, CDR2 ANQGSEA. The CDR3 protein is CSVRGLMNTEAFF. CDR3 coding DNA: TGCAGCGTTAGGGGGTTAATGAACACTGAAGCTTTCTTT.

This clonotype has just a few counts. The chain employs TRBV20-1 and TRBJ2-7; D is uncertain. Looked up from germline, CDR1 is DFQATT and CDR2 is SNEGSKA (reference sequence). Trimming removed 0 bases from V and 0 bases from J, with 6 bases in between. There are 13 residues in the CDR3. CDR3 nucleotide sequence: TGCAGTGCTAGAGATGGGAACTCCTACGAGCAGTACTTC. Protein: CSARDGNSYEQYF.

Regarding this clonotype: The junction departs from the called germline gene at one end, perhaps through a read error. The chain carries TRBV15 and TRBJ2-1; D unclear. The CDR3 runs 15 residues. The germline V gene has CDR1 LNHNV and CDR2 YYDKDF (reference sequence). The CDR3 loop reads CTTSTRAVPYNEQFF. CDR3 bases: TGTACCACCAGCACCCGGGCCGTCCCCTACAATGAGCAGTTCTTC. The variable domain in full, completed from reference TRBV15 and TRBJ2-1, reads DAMVIQNPRYQVTQFGKPVTLSCSQTLNHNVMYWYQQKSSQAPKLLFHYYDKDFNNEADTPDNFQSRRPNTSFCFLDIRSPGLGDTAMYLCTTSTRAVPYNEQFFGPGTRLTVL.

The J gene is TRBJ1-4, the V gene TRBV4-2; D gene unclear. This CDR3 is built from 14 residues. CDR1 is LGHNA and CDR2 is YNFKEQ in the germline V gene. With 3 bases removed from V and 8 bases from J, the gap between germline ends came to 13 bases. The CDR3 sequence is CASSHGSLEEKLFF. The CDR3 nucleotides read TGTGCCAGCAGCCATGGAAGCCTGGAGGAAAAACTGTTTTTT.

The V and J genes are TRBV5-5 and TRBJ2-1, with no clear D. The CDR3 spans 18 residues. Germline assignment: CDR1 SGHKS and CDR2 YYEKEE (reference sequence). V was clipped by 0 bases and J by 0 bases, with 16 bases between them. The CDR3 DNA sequence: TGTGCCAGCAGCTTGGAAGGAACGCGCCGTAGCTCCTACAATGAGCAGTTCTTC. Its protein is CASSLEGTRRSSYNEQFF.

This rearrangement joins TRBV10-3 to TRBJ1-3; possibly TRBD1 for D (5 bases). Trimming took off 2 bases at V and 0 bases at J, with 8 bases between the two ends. The CDR3 totals 15 residues. Germline CDR1 reads ENHRY; CDR2 reads SYGVKD. The CDR3 DNA reads as TGTGCCATCAGTGAGGGGCAGGGCTCTGGAAACACCATATATTTT. It encodes CAISEGQGSGNTIYF.

This sequence joins TRBV6-1 and TRBJ1-6; possible D gene TRBD1, 6 bases. V gave up 6 bases and J gave up 6 bases, with 24 bases separating them. Germline values: CDR1 MNHNS, CDR2 SASEGT. The CDR3 has 18 residues. The CDR3 loop reads CASRQSLGTPESNSPLHF. The CDR3 bases are TGTGCCAGCAGACAAAGCCTAGGGACACCTGAAAGTAATTCACCCCTCCACTTT.

There are a few counts of this clonotype. The chain employs TRBV3-1 and TRBJ1-2; TRBD1 aligns across 7 bases. The V gene end was trimmed by 2 bases and the J gene end by 2 bases; junction bases not matched to a gene: 2. Germline V gene lookup returns CDR1 LGHDT and CDR2 YNNKEL (reference sequence). The CDR3 runs 14 residues. Written as DNA, the CDR3 is TGTGCCAGCAGCCAAACGACAGGGAACTATGGCTACACCTTC. Its translation: CASSQTTGNYGYTF.

The chain has TRBV13 and TRBJ2-3; 16 nucleotides align to TRBD2. The CDR3 is made up of 17 amino acids. J was trimmed by 4 bases and V by 8 bases; bases with no gene match: 9. Germline values: CDR1 PRHDT, CDR2 FYEKMQ (reference sequence). The CDR3, as DNA: TGTGCCAGCTCTGGGACTAGCGGGGGGGCCAGTCCAGATACGCAGTATTTT. It translates to CASSGTSGGASPDTQYF.

The chain joins TRBV7-2 to TRBJ1-1; the D gene is possibly TRBD1 (5 bases). CDR1 is SGHTA, CDR2 FQGNSA, per germline. CDR3 length: 15 amino acids. The V end lost 4 bases, the J end lost 4 bases, and 16 bases lay between the germline ends. CDR3: CASSSTGEILTEAFF. CDR3 sequence (DNA): TGTGCCAGCAGCTCAACGGGGGAGATCCTCACTGAAGCTTTCTTT.